A single T cell receptor (beta chain) is shown here with its context. This entry belongs to a study of blood T cell repertoires in COVID-19. In the study overall: Donors in the United States, Italy and Spain gave samples during acute or convalescent COVID-19. PBMCs, B-cell-depleted T cells, or T cells were the source of the cDNA or gDNA that made up the material.

Trimming left V 6 bases short and J 7 bases short, with 10 bases between. CDR1 and CDR2 (germline): WNHNN, SYGVQD (reference sequence). CDR3 length: 13 residues. The authors' processing: Counts of nucleated cells, estimated from reference gene primer amplification, were obtained. Measured with immunoSEQ multiplex PCR; TCRdb has only the in-frame clones, and not every one. The DNA gave D and trimming, while V, J and clone size come from that table. The data hold some 250,000 clones, with 70% to 90% observed a single time. Source material: peripheral blood. The genes are TRBV10-1 and TRBJ1-6; a possible D gene is TRBD1 (5 bases). The receptor comes from a man aged 25-40 years with active or convalescent COVID-19. The CDR3 bases are TGCGCCAGCAGCCGGGACTCGAATTCACCCCTCCACTTT. Its protein product is CASSRDSNSPLHF.